The TCR beta chain described here comes from a study of cytomegalovirus exposure and HLA in healthy donors. General study results and limits: Rarity characterized most TCR sequences, yet some public TCRs appeared in many donors.

Amplification used 60 Vbeta primers and 13 Jbeta primers. Measured with immunoSEQ multiplex PCR; TCRdb has only the in-frame clones, and not every one. The profile shows around 120,000 clones, 81% of them singletons. In regard to this clone: Its antigen is still unknown.

This CDR3 is 15 amino acids long. CDR1 is SGHRS and CDR2 is YFSETQ in the germline V gene. The sequencing sample was made of PBMCs. The chain uses TRBV5-1 and TRBJ2-5; weak D call: TRBD1 (6 bases). The J call is in doubt because the DNA end fits TRBJ2-7 better. The TCR sequence derives from a woman under 40 in good health and CMV-seronegative. The CDR3 nucleotides are TGCGCCAGCAGCTTGGCCGCCCCCAGGGGCGACGAGCAGTACTTC. Its protein is CASSLAAPRGDEQYF.